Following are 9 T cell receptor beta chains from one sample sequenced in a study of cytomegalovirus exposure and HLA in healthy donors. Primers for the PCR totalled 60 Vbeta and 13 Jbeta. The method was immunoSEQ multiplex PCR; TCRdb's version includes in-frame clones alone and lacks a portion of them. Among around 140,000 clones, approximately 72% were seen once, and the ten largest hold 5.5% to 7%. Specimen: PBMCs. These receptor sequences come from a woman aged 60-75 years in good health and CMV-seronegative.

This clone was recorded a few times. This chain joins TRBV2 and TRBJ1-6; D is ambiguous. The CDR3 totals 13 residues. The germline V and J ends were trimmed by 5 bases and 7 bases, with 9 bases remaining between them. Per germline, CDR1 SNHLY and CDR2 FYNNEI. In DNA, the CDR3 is TGTGCCAGCAGTTCTAACAGCAATTCACCCCTCCACTTT. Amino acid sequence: CASSSNSNSPLHF.

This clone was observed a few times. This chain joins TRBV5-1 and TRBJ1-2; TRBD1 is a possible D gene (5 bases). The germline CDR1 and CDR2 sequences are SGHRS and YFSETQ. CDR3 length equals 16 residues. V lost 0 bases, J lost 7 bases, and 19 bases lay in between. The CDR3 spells CASSLALAGPRVGYTF. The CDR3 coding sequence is TGCGCCAGCAGCTTGGCCTTGGCAGGGCCTCGGGTTGGCTACACCTTC.

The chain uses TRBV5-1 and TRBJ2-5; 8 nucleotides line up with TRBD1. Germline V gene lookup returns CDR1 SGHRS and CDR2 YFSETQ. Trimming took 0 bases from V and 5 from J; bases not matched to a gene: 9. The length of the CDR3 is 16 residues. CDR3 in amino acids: CASSLALGQAGETQYF. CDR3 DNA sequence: TGCGCCAGCAGCTTGGCTTTGGGACAGGCTGGGGAGACCCAGTACTTC. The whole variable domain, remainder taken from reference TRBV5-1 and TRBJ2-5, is KAGVTQTPRYLIKTRGQQVTLSCSPISGHRSVSWYQQTPGQGLQFLFEYFSETQRNKGNFPGRFSGRQFSNSRSEMNVSTLELGDSALYLCASSLALGQAGETQYFGPGTRLLVL.

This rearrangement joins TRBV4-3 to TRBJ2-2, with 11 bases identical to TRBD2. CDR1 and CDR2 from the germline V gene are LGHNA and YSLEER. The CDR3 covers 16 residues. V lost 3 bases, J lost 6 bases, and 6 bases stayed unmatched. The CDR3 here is CASSHLAGGTSGELFF. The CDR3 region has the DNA TGCGCCAGCAGCCATTTAGCGGGGGGGACGTCCGGGGAGCTGTTTTTT.

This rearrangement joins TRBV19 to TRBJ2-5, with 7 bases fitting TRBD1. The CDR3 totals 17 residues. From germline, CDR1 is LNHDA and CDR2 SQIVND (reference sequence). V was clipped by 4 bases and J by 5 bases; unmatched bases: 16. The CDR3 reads CASSKLTGTVGSETQYF. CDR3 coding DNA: TGTGCCAGTAGTAAACTGACCGGGACAGTCGGGTCGGAGACCCAGTACTTC.

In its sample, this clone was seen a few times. CDR3 DNA sequence: TGTGCCAGCAGCTTTACTAGCGGGTCCGGGGAGACCCAGTACTTC. This gives the protein CASSFTSGSGETQYF. This sequence joins TRBV7-2 and TRBJ2-5; TRBD2 matches 9 bases. The CDR3 totals 15 residues. CDR1 is SGHTA and CDR2 is FQGNSA in the germline V gene. The J segment lost 5 bases and the V segment lost 3 bases, leaving 7 bases of the junction unmatched.

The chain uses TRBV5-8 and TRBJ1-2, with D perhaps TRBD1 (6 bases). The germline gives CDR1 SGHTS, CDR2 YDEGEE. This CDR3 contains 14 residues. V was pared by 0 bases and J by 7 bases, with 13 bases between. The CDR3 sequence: CASSLAGTRGGYTF. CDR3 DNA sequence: TGTGCCAGCAGCTTGGCGGGGACAAGAGGTGGCTACACCTTC.

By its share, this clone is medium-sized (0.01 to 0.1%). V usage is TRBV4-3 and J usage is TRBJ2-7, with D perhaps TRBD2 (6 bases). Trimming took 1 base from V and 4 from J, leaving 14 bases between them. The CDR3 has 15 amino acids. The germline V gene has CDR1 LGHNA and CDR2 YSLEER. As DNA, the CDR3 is TGCGCCAGCAGCCAAGGGGCTAGCGATAGTTACGAGCAGTACTTC. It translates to CASSQGASDSYEQYF.

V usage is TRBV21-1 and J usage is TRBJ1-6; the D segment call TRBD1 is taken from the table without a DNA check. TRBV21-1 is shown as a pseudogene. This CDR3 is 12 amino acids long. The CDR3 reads CASSKGRSPLHF. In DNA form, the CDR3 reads TGTGCCAGCAGCAAGGGGCGTTCACCCCTCCACTTT.